Described below is a single T cell receptor beta chain sequence and its context. This sample was included in a study of blood T cells in healthy people across ages. The CDR3 has 12 amino acids. CDR1 and CDR2 from the germline V gene are LGHDT and YNNKEL (reference sequence). V dropped 3 bases and J dropped 6 bases, with 9 bases sitting between them. Then a second PCR, running roughly 7 to 11 cycles, was carried out with a sample-barcoded 5' primer and a J-beta primer mix. TCRdb processed the 5' RACE reads anew with MiXCR; each CDR3 protein has one entry. The sample has more than 650,000 distinct CDR3 sequences, 25% to 30% seen once. These data also formed part of another study, on T cells of mothers and their children.

What was sequenced was blood. The chain uses TRBV3-1 and TRBJ2-7; D unclear. The sequence came from a boy younger than 18 in good health. The CDR3 DNA sequence: TGTGCCAGCAGCCAGGCCGGTTTCGAGCAGTACTTC. It translates to CASSQAGFEQYF.